The rows below give T cell receptor beta chains drawn from one sample of a study of technical replicates of blood from several donors. The repertoire was sequenced with immunoSEQ multiplex PCR; TCRdb's copy has only in-frame clones and lacks some. Of 55,000 to 65,000 clones in the sample, about 88% were seen once. The sample comprised PBMCs. Source of these receptors: a human donor in good health. Some clones in this sample may be carry-over from other donors' samples. Each CDR3 is given with its conserved first and last residue. The D gene is left open where the match is weak. Part of the rows lack a size; the others show once, few, many or a class for expanded clones.

size	D	length	V	J	CDR3	DNA
.	.	19	TRBV23-1	TRBJ2-2	CASSQSSALRQGSTGELFF	TGCGCCAGCAGTCAATCGTCTGCACTCCGCCAGGGAAGCACCGGGGAGCTGTTTTTT
.	.	13	TRBV5-4	TRBJ2-5	CASSLAGMETQYF	TGTGCCAGCAGCTTGGCCGGGATGGAGACCCAGTACTTC
.	TRBD2	13	TRBV15	TRBJ2-5	CATRRAGEETQYF	TGTGCCACCAGGCGAGCGGGGGAAGAGACCCAGTACTTC
few	.	12	TRBV15	TRBJ1-5	CATSGFGQPQHF	TGTGCCACCAGCGGCTTCGGGCAGCCCCAGCATTTT
once	TRBD1	15	TRBV7-9	TRBJ2-5	CASSQGQGLGETQYF	TGTGCCAGCAGCCAGGGACAGGGGCTTGGGGAGACCCAGTACTTC
.	.	12	TRBV30	TRBJ1-2	CAWSPRGYGYTF	TGTGCCTGGAGTCCCAGAGGCTATGGCTACACCTTC
once	.	16	TRBV7-9	TRBJ1-2	CASSLETGKANYGYTF	TGTGCCAGCAGCTTAGAAACGGGAAAAGCTAACTATGGCTACACCTTC
.	.	11	TRBV15	TRBJ2-3	CATSLSDTQYF	TGTGCCACCAGCCTCTCAGATACGCAGTATTTT
once	TRBD1	16	TRBV7-2	TRBJ2-3	CASSFVMLRGQGTQYF	TGTGCCAGCAGCTTTGTCATGTTGAGGGGGCAAGGTACGCAGTATTTT
.	TRBD2	15	TRBV5-1	TRBJ2-5	CASSSIAGGQETQYF	TGCGCCAGCAGCAGTATTGCGGGGGGACAAGAGACCCAGTACTTC
once	TRBD2	15	TRBV7-9	TRBJ2-1	CASRRASGGRNEQFF	TGTGCCAGCAGGCGGGCTAGCGGGGGCCGGAATGAGCAGTTCTTC
.	TRBD1	13	TRBV2	TRBJ1-1	CASKFQGATEAFF	TGTGCCAGCAAGTTTCAGGGGGCTACTGAAGCTTTCTTT
.	TRBD2	17	TRBV11-3	TRBJ2-1	CASSPSGAGGNYNEQFF	TGTGCCAGCAGCCCCAGCGGGGCGGGGGGTAACTACAATGAGCAGTTCTTC
.	.	13	TRBV6-6	TRBJ2-7	CASSLERAHEQYF	TGTGCCAGCAGTTTAGAGAGGGCCCACGAGCAGTACTTC
.	.	15	TRBV4-1	TRBJ1-1	CASSHQLRGNTEAFF	TGCGCCAGCAGCCACCAACTCCGGGGGAACACTGAAGCTTTCTTT
.	TRBD1	15	TRBV30	TRBJ1-1	CAWSVLDRVGTEAFF	TGTGCCTGGAGCGTACTGGACAGGGTGGGCACTGAAGCTTTCTTT
.	.	14	TRBV25-1	TRBJ2-7	CASSDIGTKSEQYF	TGTGCCAGCAGTGATATCGGGACAAAAAGCGAGCAGTACTTC
.	TRBD1	14	TRBV30	TRBJ2-7	CAWNSWTGAYEQYF	TGTGCCTGGAATTCCTGGACAGGAGCCTACGAGCAGTACTTC
.	TRBD1	15	TRBV18	TRBJ1-4	CASSPRGTGGEKLFF	TGTGCCAGCTCACCACGGGGGACAGGGGGTGAAAAACTGTTTTTT
.	TRBD1	15	TRBV10-3	TRBJ2-5	CAISAGTGAFETQYF	TGTGCCATCAGTGCGGGGACAGGGGCCTTCGAGACCCAGTACTTC
.	TRBD1	15	TRBV4-1	TRBJ1-1	CASSLEGTGGSEAFF	TGCGCCAGCAGCCTCGAAGGGACAGGGGGTTCCGAAGCTTTCTTT
.	TRBD1	16	TRBV30	TRBJ1-4	CAWNSGTGATNEKLFF	TGTGCCTGGAACTCCGGGACAGGGGCAACTAATGAAAAACTGTTTTTT
.	TRBD1	14	TRBV29-1	TRBJ2-5	CSVDLGQGEETQYF	TGCAGCGTTGATTTGGGGCAGGGGGAAGAGACCCAGTACTTC
.	TRBD2	16	TRBV13	TRBJ2-5	CASSPSGTRHLMTQYF	TGTGCCAGCAGTCCCAGCGGGACTAGGCATTTGATGACCCAGTACTTC
.	TRBD2	17	TRBV7-9	TRBJ2-3	CASSSFGLAGAPDTQYF	TGTGCCAGCAGCTCTTTCGGACTAGCGGGGGCCCCAGATACGCAGTATTTT
.	TRBD2	15	TRBV7-6	TRBJ2-5	CASGPRLAGTETQYF	TGTGCCAGCGGCCCTCGGCTAGCGGGGACAGAGACCCAGTACTTC
.	.	14	TRBV5-8	TRBJ1-4	CASSPREVGEKLFF	TGTGCCAGCAGCCCCAGGGAGGTGGGGGAAAAACTGTTTTTT
.	.	14	TRBV7-8	TRBJ2-5	CASTLSPGQETQYF	TGTGCCAGCACCCTATCCCCCGGCCAAGAGACCCAGTACTTC
.	TRBD1	15	TRBV11-2	TRBJ1-4	CASSPDRVLGEKLFF	TGTGCCAGCAGCCCAGACAGGGTCTTGGGTGAAAAACTGTTTTTT
.	TRBD1	18	TRBV6-1	TRBJ2-6	CASSELTFRGSGANVLTF	TGTGCCAGCAGTGAGTTGACGTTCAGGGGGTCTGGGGCCAACGTCCTGACTTTC
.	.	13	TRBV5-1	TRBJ1-5	CASSLAENQPQHF	TGCGCCAGCAGCTTGGCAGAAAATCAGCCCCAGCATTTT
.	.	13	TRBV19	TRBJ2-7	CASSIEAGYEQYF	TGTGCCAGTAGTATTGAAGCGGGCTACGAGCAGTACTTC
.	TRBD1	16	TRBV19	TRBJ2-3	CASSMNRGGSTDTQYF	TGTGCCAGTAGTATGAACAGGGGTGGTAGCACAGATACGCAGTATTTT
.	.	14	TRBV5-1	TRBJ1-1	CASSSGHPNTEAFF	TGCGCCAGCAGCTCGGGACACCCGAACACTGAAGCTTTCTTT
.	TRBD1	13	TRBV6-4	TRBJ1-1	CASSDDRGRPAFF	TGTGCCAGCAGCGACGACAGGGGGCGACCAGCTTTCTTT
.	TRBD2	16	TRBV5-1	TRBJ2-1	CASSNSLAGGANEQFF	TGCGCCAGCAGCAACTCACTAGCGGGAGGAGCGAATGAGCAGTTCTTC
.	.	13	TRBV15	TRBJ1-2	CATSSRENYGYTF	TGTGCCACCAGCTCCCGGGAGAACTATGGCTACACCTTC
.	.	12	TRBV5-8	TRBJ2-7	CASSLIYYEQYF	TGTGCCAGCAGCTTGATCTACTACGAGCAGTACTTC
.	TRBD2	16	TRBV9	TRBJ2-3	CASSVEASGSGDTQYF	TGTGCCAGCAGCGTAGAGGCTAGCGGGAGTGGGGATACGCAGTATTTT
.	TRBD2	17	TRBV7-3	TRBJ2-3	CASSLKGVSGGADTQYF	TGTGCCAGCAGCTTAAAGGGGGTCAGCGGGGGGGCAGATACGCAGTATTTT
few	.	14	TRBV19	TRBJ1-5	CASSIGRDEKPQHF	TGTGCCAGTAGTATAGGCAGGGATGAGAAGCCCCAGCATTTT
.	.	13	TRBV30	TRBJ1-3	CAWSLPPGNTIYF	TGTGCCTGGAGTCTTCCCCCTGGAAACACCATATATTTT